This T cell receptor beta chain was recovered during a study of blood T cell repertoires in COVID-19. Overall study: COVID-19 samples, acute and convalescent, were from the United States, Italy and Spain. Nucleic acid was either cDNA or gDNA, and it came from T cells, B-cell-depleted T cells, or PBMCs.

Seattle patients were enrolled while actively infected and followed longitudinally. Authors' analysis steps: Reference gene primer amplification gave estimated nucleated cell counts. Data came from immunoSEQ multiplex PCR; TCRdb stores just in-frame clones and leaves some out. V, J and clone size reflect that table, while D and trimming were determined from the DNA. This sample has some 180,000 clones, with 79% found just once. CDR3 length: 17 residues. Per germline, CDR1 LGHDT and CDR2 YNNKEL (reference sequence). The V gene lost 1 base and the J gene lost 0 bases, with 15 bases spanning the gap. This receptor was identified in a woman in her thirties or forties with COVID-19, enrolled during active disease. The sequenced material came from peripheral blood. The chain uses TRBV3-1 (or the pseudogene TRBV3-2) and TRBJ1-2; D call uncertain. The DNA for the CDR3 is TGTGCCAGCAGCCAAGGGTGGTTAGCGGGCTCTAACTATGGCTACACCTTC. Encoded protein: CASSQGWLAGSNYGYTF.